This section outlines one T cell receptor (beta chain) sequence together with its context. This sample was taken from a study of OX40 agonist ivuxolimab in advanced cancers. Trimming pared 5 bases from V and 6 bases from J, leaving 13 bases between. The germline V gene encodes CDR1 LNHDA and CDR2 SQIVND (reference sequence). The CDR3 loop spans 13 amino acids. The repertoire was sequenced with immunoSEQ multiplex PCR; TCRdb's copy has only in-frame clones and lacks some. This table holds over 90,000 clones, about nine tenths found once. Sequencing was performed on CD4+ or CD8+ T cells sorted from blood, taken in a trial of the OX40 agonist ivuxolimab. V and J are TRBV19 and TRBJ2-5, with D uncertain. The TCR sequence derives from an adult with an advanced solid tumor such as melanoma, head and neck, liver or kidney cancer. CDR3 sequence: CASSPTVGKTQYF. The CDR3 nucleotides read TGTGCCAGTAGTCCCACAGTAGGGAAGACCCAGTACTTC.